This T cell receptor beta chain was recorded in a study of blood T cell repertoires in COVID-19 (dated by TCRdb to the early 2020s). In terms of the full investigation: Samples covering the acute and convalescent phases of COVID-19 were provided by collaborators in the United States, Italy and Spain. The sample metadata nearly always contained a de-identified subject ID, COVID-19 status, age in years and sex. The prospective study material was composed of cDNA or gDNA derived from T cells, B-cell-depleted T cells, or PBMCs. The repertoires were released in a freely available public database meant as a resource for research on the immune response to SARS-CoV-2. Deeply sampled blood TCRbeta repertoires from subjects exposed to, actively infected with, or recovered from COVID-19 were included in the dataset. Samples came from the ongoing ImmuneRACE study (first 160 participants) plus 1,254 subjects from 6 global collaborators. Where available, HLA class I and class II types were obtained from metadata supplied by the sample provider rather than from assay-based typing. Broader findings and caveats from the paper: Clinical and demographic metadata were provided uncurated, with the amount varying by source and participant.

TCRbeta CDR3 regions were amplified from genomic DNA using the immunoSEQ Assay, a bias-controlled multiplex PCR. In the source study's methods: Within the assay, amplification of reference gene primers was used to estimate how many nucleated cells each sample contained. Sequence reads were collapsed and filtered to measure the absolute abundance of every unique TCRbeta CDR3 rearrangement. For each sample, productive Simpson clonality was calculated by taking the square root of Simpson's diversity index across productive rearrangements. As stored in TCRdb, this immuneACCESS dataset retains in-frame rearrangements with V and J assigned. A fraction of the clones does not appear; measured against another copy, unresolved V genes explain less than half of the discrepancy, and the remainder lacks a known reason. Clonal size and the V and J genes are those of that table, whereas D and trimming came from the DNA. Present in this sample are about 150,000 clones, about 80% of which were seen just once. The ten largest clones capture approximately 32% of the sample.

The CDR3 runs 15 amino acids, cysteine and phenylalanine included. CDR3 DNA only is kept here, 45 bases in frame from base 1. CDR1 MRHNA and CDR2 SNTAGT were looked up in the germline V gene. The germline ends are 12 bases apart after V is trimmed by 4 bases and J by 1 base. A remark on this clone: The antigen this receptor binds is unknown. No quality values exist for individual bases; no much larger clone is one base distant.

Whole blood was collected in K2EDTA tubes by collaborating institutions according to the institutions' own protocols. For TCRbeta analysis, collaborators shipped samples in one of three forms: frozen whole blood, isolated PBMCs, or DNA extracted from either of those sample types. The rearranged segments are TRBV6-4 and TRBJ2-3, with TRBD2 perhaps the D gene, on 7 matching bases. The sequenced sample was peripheral blood. This TCR was recovered from a woman aged 55-69 years with acute or convalescent COVID-19. Here is the DNA: TGTGCCAGCAGTGGTGAGGGGGGGCGCACAGATACGCAGTATTTT. Its translation reads: CASSGEGGRTDTQYF.